These 12 T cell receptor beta chains originate from one sample sequenced in a study of shared clonotypes between healthy human individuals. TCRdb keeps only in-frame clones here, not all; method: immunoSEQ multiplex PCR. The sample includes 2 million to 2.5 million clones, 95% of them seen just once. The sample comprised naive CD4+ T cells sorted from blood. Noted subset: CD45RA+ positively selected. These receptors came from a man between 18 and 29 years old in good health.

The genes are TRBV6-1 and TRBJ1-6; TRBD1 matches at 11 bases. V lost 3 bases, J lost 9 bases, and 4 bases stayed unmatched. The germline V gene encodes CDR1 MNHNS and CDR2 SASEGT. The CDR3 totals 15 residues. CDR3: CASSEGQGEFSPLHF. CDR3 DNA: TGTGCCAGCAGTGAGGGACAGGGGGAGTTTTCACCCCTCCACTTT.

This clone was detected once. The chain uses TRBV4-3 and TRBJ2-2; D remains ambiguous. Germline CDR1 is LGHNA and CDR2 is YSLEER. V was trimmed by 1 base and J by 2 bases, leaving 8 bases between them. The CDR3 runs to 15 residues. The DNA for the CDR3 is TGCGCCAGCAGCCAAGCTTGGAGAAACACCGGGGAGCTGTTTTTT. Its translation is CASSQAWRNTGELFF.

The chain recombines TRBV9 with TRBJ2-1; 9 bases are a match to TRBD2. This CDR3 comprises 15 residues. Germline V gives CDR1 SGDLS, CDR2 YYNGEE. The trim removed 4 bases at V and 9 bases at J, leaving 11 bases unmatched. CDR3 nucleotides: TGTGCCAGCAGCCCCCCCTATAGCGGGAGCGCTGAGCAGTTCTTC. This encodes CASSPPYSGSAEQFF.

The chain links TRBV7-9 to TRBJ2-7; no clear D. This CDR3 contains 14 residues. The germline V gene has CDR1 SEHNR and CDR2 FQNEAQ (reference sequence). V was pared by 4 bases and J by 1 base, with 11 bases between. This CDR3 reads CASSYSGRSYEQYF. The CDR3 coding sequence is TGTGCCAGCAGCTATTCCGGACGTTCCTACGAGCAGTACTTC.

This clone was found once. The CDR3: CASSFIARTGEETQYF. The CDR3, as DNA: TGTGCCAGCAGCTTCATAGCGCGAACAGGGGAAGAGACCCAGTACTTC. The chain joins TRBV5-4 to TRBJ2-5, with 7 bases matching TRBD1. J was trimmed by 3 bases and V by 2 bases; bases with no gene match: 10. The CDR3 runs 16 residues. Germline loops: CDR1 SGHNT, CDR2 YYREEE (reference sequence).

The CDR3 sequence is CASSLRTGGTEAFF. The CDR3 coding sequence is TGTGCCAGCAGCCTCCGGACAGGAGGAACTGAAGCTTTCTTT. This chain joins TRBV11-2 and TRBJ1-1, with TRBD1 matching 7 bases. Germline V gene data show CDR1 as SGHAT and CDR2 as FQNNGV. The CDR3 has 14 amino acids. Trimming cost V 5 bases and J 5 bases; bases outside gene matches: 8.

The rearrangement links TRBV5-1 to TRBJ2-3, with 13 nucleotides matching TRBD2. Trimming took 6 bases from V and 2 from J; bases not matched to a gene: 12. The CDR3 covers 18 residues. The germline CDR1 and CDR2 sequences are SGHRS and YFSETQ. The CDR3 region is CASTSTSGRFLFTDTQYF. The DNA for the CDR3 is TGCGCCAGCACCTCGACTAGCGGGAGGTTCTTATTCACAGATACGCAGTATTTT.

As regards this clone: Other DNA sequences in this specimen translate into the identical CDR3. The rearrangement uses TRBV11-2 and TRBJ2-7; weak D call: TRBD1 (6 bases). The CDR3 is 14 amino acids. Trimming cost V 0 bases and J 4 bases, with 10 bases left between them. CDR1 is SGHAT and CDR2 is FQNNGV in the germline V gene. In DNA form, the CDR3 reads TGTGCCAGCAGCTTAGACGGGACACCTTACGAGCAGTACTTC. As protein: CASSLDGTPYEQYF.

The V gene is TRBV19, the J gene TRBJ2-7, with D tentatively TRBD1 (6 bases). The CDR3 has 13 amino acids. Germline CDR1 reads LNHDA; CDR2 reads SQIVND (reference sequence). Trimming pared 6 bases from V and 3 bases from J, leaving 12 bases between. CDR3 DNA: TGTGCCAGTAGCTGGGGCAGGGGCTACGAGCAGTACTTC. Protein product: CASSWGRGYEQYF. Drawing the rest from reference TRBV19 and TRBJ2-7, the complete variable domain is DGGITQSPKYLFRKEGQNVTLSCEQNLNHDAMYWYRQDPGQGLRLIYYSQIVNDFQKGDIAEGYSVSREKKESFPLTVTSAQKNPTAFYLCASSWGRGYEQYFGPGTRLTVT.

The chain uses TRBV27 and TRBJ1-1, with D unclear. Germline V gene lookup returns CDR1 MNHEY and CDR2 SMNVEV (reference sequence). Trimming removed 6 bases from V and 0 bases from J, with 14 bases in between. The CDR3 has 15 amino acids. This chain's CDR3 is CASSSLTDVNTEAFF. CDR3 nucleotides: TGTGCCAGCAGCTCCCTGACCGATGTGAACACTGAAGCTTTCTTT.

V usage is TRBV15 and J usage is TRBJ1-2, with unresolved D. The CDR3 covers 14 residues. Trimming stripped 0 bases from V and 2 bases from J, with 7 bases between. The germline gives CDR1 LNHNV, CDR2 YYDKDF (reference sequence). CDR3: CATSRDPQNYGYTF. CDR3 DNA sequence: TGTGCCACCAGCAGAGATCCTCAAAACTATGGCTACACCTTC.

The chain recombines TRBV18 with TRBJ2-7, with TRBD2 matching over 10 bases. V dropped 7 bases and J dropped 1; count of bases not matched to a gene: 13. Germline V CDR1 and CDR2: KGHSH, LQKENI. The CDR3 spans 17 residues. CDR3 loop: CASWGRRAGGPSYEQYF. Here the CDR3 DNA reads TGTGCCAGCTGGGGCAGGAGAGCGGGAGGGCCGTCCTACGAGCAGTACTTC.